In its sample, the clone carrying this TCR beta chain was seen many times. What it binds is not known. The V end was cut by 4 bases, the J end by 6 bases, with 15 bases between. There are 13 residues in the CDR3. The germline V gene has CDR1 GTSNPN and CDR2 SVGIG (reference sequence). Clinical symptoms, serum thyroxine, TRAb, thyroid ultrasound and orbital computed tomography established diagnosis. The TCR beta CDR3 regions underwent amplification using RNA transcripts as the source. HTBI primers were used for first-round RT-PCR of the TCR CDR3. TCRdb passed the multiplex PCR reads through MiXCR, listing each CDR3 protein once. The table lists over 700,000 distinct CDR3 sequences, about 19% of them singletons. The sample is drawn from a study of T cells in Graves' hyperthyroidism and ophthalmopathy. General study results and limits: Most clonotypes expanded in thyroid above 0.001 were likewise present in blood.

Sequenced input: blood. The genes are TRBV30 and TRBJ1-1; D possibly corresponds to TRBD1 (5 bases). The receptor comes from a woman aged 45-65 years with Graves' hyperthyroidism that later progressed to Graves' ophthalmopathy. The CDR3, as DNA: TGTGCCTGGATCTGGCGGGGGAAGGCTGAAGCTTTCTTT. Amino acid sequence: CAWIWRGKAEAFF.